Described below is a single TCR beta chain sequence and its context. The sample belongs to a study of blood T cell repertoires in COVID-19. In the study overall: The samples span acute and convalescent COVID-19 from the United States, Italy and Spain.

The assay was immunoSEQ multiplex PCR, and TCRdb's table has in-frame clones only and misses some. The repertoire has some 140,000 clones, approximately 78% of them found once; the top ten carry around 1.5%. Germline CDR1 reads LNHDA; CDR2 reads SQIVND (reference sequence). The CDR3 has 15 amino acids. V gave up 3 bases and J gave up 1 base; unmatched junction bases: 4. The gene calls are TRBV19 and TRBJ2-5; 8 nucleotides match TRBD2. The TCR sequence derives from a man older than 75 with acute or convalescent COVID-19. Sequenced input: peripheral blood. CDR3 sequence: CASSIGTRAQETQYF. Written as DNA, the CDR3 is TGTGCCAGTAGTATTGGGACTAGGGCCCAAGAGACCCAGTACTTC. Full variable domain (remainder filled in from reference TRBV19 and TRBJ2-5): DGGITQSPKYLFRKEGQNVTLSCEQNLNHDAMYWYRQDPGQGLRLIYYSQIVNDFQKGDIAEGYSVSREKKESFPLTVTSAQKNPTAFYLCASSIGTRAQETQYFGPGTRLLVL.